The present T cell receptor (beta chain) was sequenced within a study of brain T cells in children with intractable seizures. The table came from immunoSEQ multiplex PCR; TCRdb's copy has only in-frame clones and leaves some out. The sample lists hundreds of thousands of clones; 93% were seen once. Germline-derived CDR1 and CDR2 are LNHDA and SQIVND (reference sequence). V was cut by 8 bases and J by 8 bases, with 12 bases left in between. CDR3 length: 11 residues. Time point noted: blood from clinic visit 5 months post-surgery; TSC patient then seizure free. Study results and caveats: Pre- and post-surgery blood differed in depth, so pre-surgery absences may be undersampling.

With respect to this clone: No antigen is known for it.

The sample consisted of peripheral blood, taken about 5 months after surgery. The chain recombines TRBV19 with TRBJ1-2, with no clear D. The receptor comes from a boy under two years old with tuberous sclerosis and intractable seizures. The CDR3 bases are TGTGCCAGTCAAGTCGGGTTGGGCTACACCTTC. Amino acids: CASQVGLGYTF.